This TCR beta chain was observed in a study of T cells in Graves' hyperthyroidism and ophthalmopathy. Authors of the study amplified TCR beta CDR3 regions from RNA transcripts. First-round RT-PCR of the TCR CDR3 relied on the HTBI primer set. TCRdb reprocessed the multiplex PCR reads via MiXCR and lists one record per CDR3 protein. The profile shows hundreds of thousands of distinct CDR3 sequences, less than 15% of them singletons. From germline, CDR1 is DFQATT and CDR2 SNEGSKA (reference sequence). CDR3 size: 14 residues. V dropped 1 base and J dropped 5 bases, with 11 bases sitting between them. Sequenced material: blood. V is TRBV20-1 and J is TRBJ2-2; no firm D call. This receptor was taken from a woman younger than 35 with Graves' hyperthyroidism. CDR3 sequence: CSARAGGGTGELFF. The CDR3 DNA sequence: TGCAGTGCTAGAGCGGGCGGTGGGACCGGGGAGCTGTTTTTT.